The 29 T cell receptor beta chains presented below share a single source sample, sequenced in a study of blood T cell repertoires in COVID-19. The table came from immunoSEQ multiplex PCR; TCRdb's copy has only in-frame clones and leaves some out. The sample gives about 180,000 clones, 84% of which show up once; under 8.5% is in the top ten. Sequencing used peripheral blood. The source is a human donor in a cohort sampled during active COVID-19.

The chain employs TRBV7-2 and TRBJ2-1; 10 positions match TRBD2. The CDR3 totals 18 residues. The V and J ends lost 3 bases and 3 bases, in that order; junction bases with no gene match: 11. Germline loops: CDR1 SGHTA, CDR2 FQGNSA. CDR3 sequence: CASSFYSSSGGLYNEQFF. The CDR3 DNA reads TGTGCCAGCAGCTTTTACTCGTCTAGCGGGGGCCTCTACAATGAGCAGTTCTTC.

This clone was recorded a few times. This chain links TRBV9 with TRBJ1-2; the match to TRBD1 covers 7 bases. After removal of 0 bases from V and 3 bases from J, the junction contained 2 bases not matched to a gene. Germline V lookup: CDR1 SGDLS, CDR2 YYNGEE. This CDR3 spans 14 amino acids. The CDR3 region is CASSVGGGHYGYTF. The CDR3 DNA follows: TGTGCCAGCAGCGTAGGAGGGGGCCACTATGGCTACACCTTC.

This clone showed up just a few times. J is TRBJ2-3 and V is TRBV5-1, with 8 bases that match TRBD2. The CDR3 has 15 amino acids. Germline-derived CDR1 and CDR2 are SGHRS and YFSETQ. The V gene end was trimmed by 6 bases and the J gene end by 4 bases; junction bases not matched to a gene: 10. The CDR3 DNA follows: TGCGCCAGCACCCCGGGACTAGTATTTTCAGATACGCAGTATTTT. Protein product: CASTPGLVFSDTQYF.

This clone showed up just once. V gene TRBV19 combines with J gene TRBJ2-3; TRBD1 aligns across 11 bases. The CDR3 is 17 amino acids. The trim removed 3 bases at V and 4 bases at J, leaving 9 bases unmatched. CDR1 and CDR2 from the germline V gene are LNHDA and SQIVND (reference sequence). Here the CDR3 reads CASSIQGQGAFPDTQYF. CDR3 sequence (DNA): TGTGCCAGTAGTATCCAAGGACAGGGGGCTTTCCCAGATACGCAGTATTTT.

The chain is built from TRBV5-1 and TRBJ1-1; 7 bases are shared with TRBD1. J lost 2 bases, V lost 2 bases, and 3 bases had no gene match. Germline CDR1 is SGHRS and CDR2 is YFSETQ. The CDR3 runs to 14 residues. CDR3 coding DNA: TGCGCCAGCAGCTTAATAGGGGGCAACACTGAAGCTTTCTTT. Its protein product is CASSLIGGNTEAFF.

This clone came up once. V and J are TRBV18 and TRBJ1-2, with D tentatively TRBD1 (5 bases). Trimming took 2 bases from V and 7 from J, leaving 8 bases between them. Germline CDR1 KGHSH, CDR2 LQKENI. The CDR3 has 12 amino acids. This CDR3 reads CASSPVQGGYTF. CDR3 sequence (DNA): TGTGCCAGCTCACCAGTGCAGGGTGGCTACACCTTC.

The sample holds a few counts of this clone. The chain uses TRBV2 and TRBJ1-2; D may be TRBD1 (5 bases). Trimming removed 7 bases at V and 4 bases at J, with 16 bases between. Germline CDR1 reads SNHLY; CDR2 reads FYNNEI. The CDR3 totals 14 residues. The CDR3 region has the DNA TGTGCCAGCACGGCCGTGGGGACTTCCTATGGCTACACCTTC. Protein: CASTAVGTSYGYTF.

This chain links TRBV30 with TRBJ2-6, with D maybe TRBD2 (6 bases). Trimming stripped 3 bases from V and 0 bases from J, with 15 bases between. The CDR3 contains 17 residues. Germline-derived CDR1 and CDR2 are GTSNPN and SVGIG (reference sequence). This chain's CDR3 is CAWRPLGGSSGANVLTF. The CDR3 DNA reads TGTGCCTGGAGACCCTTGGGGGGTTCCTCTGGGGCCAACGTCCTGACTTTC.

The chain recombines TRBV2 with TRBJ2-7; the match to TRBD1 covers 10 bases. Per the germline V gene, CDR1 is SNHLY and CDR2 is FYNNEI. The V gene end was trimmed by 6 bases and the J gene end by 8 bases; junction bases not matched to a gene: 7. The CDR3 length is 13 residues. Here the CDR3 reads CASRSGQGRKQYF. The CDR3 region has the DNA TGTGCCAGCAGATCGGGACAGGGGAGGAAGCAGTACTTC.

This rearrangement joins TRBV5-6 to TRBJ1-1; D is uncertain. There are 13 residues in the CDR3. V was cut by 7 bases and J by 3 bases, with 13 bases left in between. In germline, CDR1 is SGHDT, CDR2 YYEEEE. CDR3 sequence: CASHWEDHTEAFF. In DNA, the CDR3 is TGTGCCAGCCACTGGGAGGATCACACTGAAGCTTTCTTT.

The chain uses TRBV13 and TRBJ2-7; 8 bases line up with TRBD2. CDR3 length: 15 residues. Germline values: CDR1 PRHDT, CDR2 FYEKMQ (reference sequence). V lost 6 bases to trimming and J lost 0 bases; unmatched junction nucleotides: 7. The CDR3 sequence: CASSRSGELSYEQYF. CDR3 coding DNA: TGTGCCAGCAGTCGTAGCGGGGAGCTCTCCTACGAGCAGTACTTC. Together with reference TRBV13 and TRBJ2-7, the CDR3 gives the full variable domain: AAGVIQSPRHLIKEKRETATLKCYPIPRHDTVYWYQQGPGQDPQFLISFYEKMQSDKGSIPDRFSAQQFSDYHSELNMSSLELGDSALYFCASSRSGELSYEQYFGPGTRLTVT.

The rearrangement uses TRBV7-9 and TRBJ2-7; D is unresolved. This CDR3 has 12 residues. Germline V gene lookup returns CDR1 SEHNR and CDR2 FQNEAQ (reference sequence). V shed 5 bases and J shed 3 bases, with 8 bases lying between them. This CDR3 is CASSSRGYEQYF. CDR3 DNA sequence: TGTGCCAGCAGCAGCCGTGGCTACGAGCAGTACTTC.

V and J are TRBV10-2 and TRBJ1-1; 7 nucleotides match TRBD1. J gave up 1 base and V 5 bases, and 13 bases lay outside the gene matches. This CDR3 has 17 residues. The germline V gene has CDR1 WSHSY and CDR2 SAAADI. The CDR3 region is CASSYKTTGDWNTEAFF. The CDR3 DNA sequence: TGCGCCAGCAGTTATAAAACTACAGGGGATTGGAACACTGAAGCTTTCTTT.

In its sample, this clone was seen a few times. V gene TRBV9 combines with J gene TRBJ1-2; D is undetermined. The germline gives CDR1 SGDLS, CDR2 YYNGEE. Trimming removed 0 bases from V and 8 bases from J, with 8 bases in between. The CDR3 runs 12 residues. The CDR3 nucleotides are TGTGCCAGCAGCGTAGTTTTTATGGGCTACACCTTC. This sequence encodes CASSVVFMGYTF. Looking up the rest from reference TRBV9 and TRBJ1-2 gives the full variable domain: DSGVTQTPKHLITATGQRVTLRCSPRSGDLSVYWYQQSLDQGLQFLIQYYNGEERAKGNILERFSAQQFPDLHSELNLSSLELGDSALYFCASSVVFMGYTFGSGTRLTVV.

The J gene is TRBJ2-3, the V gene TRBV9; TRBD2 is a possible D gene (6 bases). The CDR3 totals 15 residues. CDR1 and CDR2 (germline): SGDLS, YYNGEE. The V gene lost 3 bases and the J gene lost 0 bases, with 11 bases spanning the gap. Written as DNA, the CDR3 is TGTGCCAGCAGCGGGCTAGCGATGAGCACAGATACGCAGTATTTT. Its translation: CASSGLAMSTDTQYF.

The chain uses TRBV2 and TRBJ1-1; D is uncertain. V lost 5 bases and J 7 bases, leaving 14 bases between the germline ends. Germline V gene sequence: CDR1 SNHLY, CDR2 FYNNEI. This CDR3 spans 13 amino acids. CDR3 loop: CASSPSGESEAFF. DNA of the CDR3: TGTGCCAGCAGTCCCTCTGGAGAGAGTGAAGCTTTCTTT.

The chain has TRBV18 and TRBJ2-3; 8 bases match TRBD2. This CDR3 is 16 amino acids long. Per the germline V gene, CDR1 is KGHSH and CDR2 is LQKENI. The ends lost 0 bases at V and 1 base at J; junction bases unmatched: 3. The CDR3 reads CASSPPGGLGTDTQYF. DNA of the CDR3: TGTGCCAGCTCACCACCGGGGGGACTAGGCACAGATACGCAGTATTTT.

This clone occurred once. The chain links TRBV2 to TRBJ1-2, with D perhaps matching TRBD1 (6 bases). CDR1 is SNHLY and CDR2 is FYNNEI in the germline V gene. V shed 9 bases and J shed 2 bases, with 16 bases lying between them. The CDR3 contains 14 residues. CDR3 sequence (DNA): TGTGCCAGTGAAGGGGGATCCCTAAACTATGGCTACACCTTC. Protein: CASEGGSLNYGYTF.

The gene calls are TRBV7-9 and TRBJ1-1; no firm D call. CDR1 and CDR2 (germline): SEHNR, FQNEAQ (reference sequence). The CDR3 has 14 amino acids. Trimming pared 5 bases from V and 0 bases from J, leaving 10 bases between. The CDR3 DNA is TGTGCCAGCAGCCTACTTGATTTGAACACTGAAGCTTTCTTT. Its protein is CASSLLDLNTEAFF. Variable domain in full (rest from reference TRBV7-9 and TRBJ1-1): DTGVSQNPRHKITKRGQNVTFRCDPISEHNRLYWYRQTLGQGPEFLTYFQNEAQLEKSRLLSDRFSAERPKGSFSTLEIQRTEQGDSAMYLCASSLLDLNTEAFFGQGTRLTVV.

On this clone: Other DNA sequences in this sample translate to the same CDR3. The chain employs TRBV9 and TRBJ2-7, with D unresolved. Germline CDR1 SGDLS, CDR2 YYNGEE. This CDR3 contains 13 residues. The V end was cut by 0 bases, the J end by 1 base, with 5 bases between. The CDR3 DNA reads TGTGCCAGCAGCGTAGACGAGTCCTACGAGCAGTACTTC. It yields the protein CASSVDESYEQYF.

This rearrangement joins TRBV5-1 to TRBJ2-1; TRBD2 matches at 10 bases. CDR1 and CDR2 (germline): SGHRS, YFSETQ. J was trimmed by 7 bases and V by 3 bases; bases with no gene match: 13. The CDR3 loop spans 17 amino acids. CDR3 in amino acids: CASSSNHPGLANNEQFF. The CDR3 bases are TGCGCCAGCAGCTCAAATCATCCGGGACTAGCGAATAATGAGCAGTTCTTC. The complete variable domain, with remaining parts taken from reference TRBV5-1 and TRBJ2-1, reads KAGVTQTPRYLIKTRGQQVTLSCSPISGHRSVSWYQQTPGQGLQFLFEYFSETQRNKGNFPGRFSGRQFSNSRSEMNVSTLELGDSALYLCASSSNHPGLANNEQFFGPGTRLTVL.

The V and J genes are TRBV28 and TRBJ2-1, with a weak D call TRBD2 (6 bases). V was clipped by 6 bases and J by 3 bases, with 15 bases between them. CDR1 and CDR2 (germline): MDHEN, SYDVKM. This CDR3 is built from 15 residues. CDR3 bases: TGTGCCAGCAGCTTCGGGGGTAAGATCTACAATGAGCAGTTCTTC. Amino acid sequence: CASSFGGKIYNEQFF. Complete variable domain (other parts from reference TRBV28 and TRBJ2-1): DVKVTQSSRYLVKRTGEKVFLECVQDMDHENMFWYRQDPGLGLRLIYFSYDVKMKEKGDIPEGYSVSREKKERFSLILESASTNQTSMYLCASSFGGKIYNEQFFGPGTRLTVL.

The chain combines TRBV6-1 with TRBJ2-7; D possibly corresponds to TRBD2 (5 bases). The germline CDR1 and CDR2 sequences are MNHNS and SASEGT. CDR3 length equals 14 residues. V was trimmed by 0 bases and J by 3 bases, leaving 9 bases between them. The CDR3 DNA follows: TGTGCCAGCAGTGAAGCACTAACTAGCTACGAGCAGTACTTC. The encoded protein is CASSEALTSYEQYF.

The chain combines TRBV7-9 with TRBJ1-4, with D hard to call. V lost 0 bases, J lost 2 bases, and 10 bases lay in between. Germline V CDR1 and CDR2: SEHNR, FQNEAQ (reference sequence). The CDR3 runs to 16 residues. CDR3 DNA sequence: TGTGCCAGCAGCTTAGCGCTAGGCGAGACTAATGAAAAACTGTTTTTT. Encoded protein: CASSLALGETNEKLFF.

This sequence joins TRBV7-6 and TRBJ1-4, with D possibly matching TRBD1 (5 bases). The CDR3 spans 15 residues. In germline, CDR1 is SGHVS, CDR2 FNYEAQ. V was shortened by 5 bases and J by 0 bases, with 10 bases between the two germline ends. The CDR3 DNA is TGTGCCAGCAGCCTTTCGACAGCAACTAATGAAAAACTGTTTTTT. Its translation is CASSLSTATNEKLFF. The variable domain in full, completed from reference TRBV7-6 and TRBJ1-4, reads GAGVSQSPRYKVTKRGQDVALRCDPISGHVSLYWYRQALGQGPEFLTYFNYEAQQDKSGLPNDRFSAERPEGSISTLTIQRTEQRDSAMYRCASSLSTATNEKLFFGSGTQLSVL.

This rearrangement joins TRBV19 to TRBJ2-3; 11 nucleotides match TRBD2. The length of the CDR3 is 18 residues. Trimming took 0 bases from V and 0 from J; bases not matched to a gene: 5. From germline, CDR1 is LNHDA and CDR2 SQIVND (reference sequence). The CDR3 reads CASSIDPTSGDSTDTQYF. Written as DNA, the CDR3 is TGTGCCAGTAGTATAGATCCGACTAGCGGGGACAGCACAGATACGCAGTATTTT. The whole variable domain, remainder taken from reference TRBV19 and TRBJ2-3, is DGGITQSPKYLFRKEGQNVTLSCEQNLNHDAMYWYRQDPGQGLRLIYYSQIVNDFQKGDIAEGYSVSREKKESFPLTVTSAQKNPTAFYLCASSIDPTSGDSTDTQYFGPGTRLTVL.

The chain couples TRBV2 to TRBJ2-7, with D perhaps TRBD1 (5 bases). V was trimmed by 2 bases and J by 6 bases, leaving 5 bases between them. The CDR3 is 11 residues long. Germline V gene lookup returns CDR1 SNHLY and CDR2 FYNNEI. The CDR3 nucleotides are TGTGCCAGCAGTGAAAGGGGCGAGCAGTACTTC. Its translation is CASSERGEQYF. Complete variable domain (other parts from reference TRBV2 and TRBJ2-7): EPEVTQTPSHQVTQMGQEVILRCVPISNHLYFYWYRQILGQKVEFLVSFYNNEISEKSEIFDDQFSVERPDGSNFTLKIRSTKLEDSAMYFCASSERGEQYFGPGTRLTVT.

This rearrangement joins TRBV28 to TRBJ2-4; 8 bases agree with TRBD2. The V gene's germline CDR1 is MDHEN and CDR2 SYDVKM. Trimming removed 2 bases from V and 3 bases from J; junction bases left unmatched: 9. This CDR3 has 17 amino acids. The CDR3 region is CASSLGQELADKNIQYF. The CDR3 bases are TGTGCCAGCAGTTTAGGGCAAGAACTAGCGGACAAAAACATTCAGTACTTC.

This clone was detected a few times. The rearrangement uses TRBV12-5 and TRBJ1-2; TRBD1 agrees at 9 bases. CDR3 length: 17 amino acids. Per germline, CDR1 LGHNT and CDR2 FRNRAP. V shed 0 bases and J 4 bases; nucleotides not matched to a gene: 9. CDR3 DNA sequence: TGTGCTAGTGGTTTGGTAGTGGGGGGACAGGGAATCTATGGCTACACCTTC. It codes for CASGLVVGGQGIYGYTF.